The 25 T cell receptor beta chains below come from one sample, sequenced in a study of cytomegalovirus exposure and HLA in healthy donors. Vbeta (60) and Jbeta (13) primers were used in the PCR. The table came from immunoSEQ multiplex PCR; TCRdb's copy has only in-frame clones and leaves some out. The table has under 200,000 clones, roughly 80% seen once. The sequenced sample was PBMCs. Source of these receptors: a woman in her 40s in good health and CMV-seronegative.

The rearrangement uses TRBV27 and TRBJ1-5, with D maybe TRBD1 (5 bases). There are 16 residues in the CDR3. Germline loops: CDR1 MNHEY, CDR2 SMNVEV (reference sequence). Trimming cost V 5 bases and J 8 bases, with 22 bases left between them. CDR3 sequence reads: CASSHNIGTSGEPQHF. The CDR3 bases are TGTGCCAGCAGTCATAATATCGGGACTTCGGGGGAGCCCCAGCATTTT.

The gene calls are TRBV7-9 and TRBJ1-1; no clear D. V was cut by 5 bases and J by 5 bases, with 12 bases left in between. The CDR3 is 13 amino acids. Germline loops: CDR1 SEHNR, CDR2 FQNEAQ (reference sequence). CDR3 region: CASSTREGTEAFF. CDR3 nucleotide sequence: TGTGCCAGCAGCACGCGAGAGGGAACTGAAGCTTTCTTT.

J is TRBJ2-3 and V is TRBV5-1; D remains ambiguous. Germline V gives CDR1 SGHRS, CDR2 YFSETQ. The CDR3 is 14 amino acids. V was shortened by 1 base and J by 5 bases, with 11 bases between the two germline ends. CDR3 protein: CASSLTSARDTQYF. The CDR3 DNA sequence: TGCGCCAGCAGCTTGACGTCAGCTAGAGATACGCAGTATTTT.

The chain combines TRBV27 with TRBJ2-2, with a possible D match to TRBD1 (5 bases). V lost 1 base and J 4 bases, leaving 10 bases between the germline ends. Per the germline V gene, CDR1 is MNHEY and CDR2 is SMNVEV (reference sequence). The CDR3 runs to 15 residues. The CDR3 region is CASSLYWQGTGELFF. In nucleotides, the CDR3 is TGTGCCAGCAGTTTATATTGGCAGGGCACCGGGGAGCTGTTTTTT.

The genes are TRBV11-2 and TRBJ1-1, with TRBD1 matching over 7 bases. Germline V gives CDR1 SGHAT, CDR2 FQNNGV. The V gene end was trimmed by 0 bases and the J gene end by 11 bases; junction bases not matched to a gene: 9. This CDR3 is 14 amino acids long. The CDR3 loop reads CASSLDRDGTEAFF. In nucleotides, the CDR3 is TGTGCCAGCAGCTTAGATCGTGATGGGACAGAGGCTTTCTTT. The complete variable domain, with remaining parts taken from reference TRBV11-2 and TRBJ1-1, reads EAGVAQSPRYKIIEKRQSVAFWCNPISGHATLYWYQQILGQGPKLLIQFQNNGVVDDSQLPKDRFSAERLKGVDSTLKIQPAKLEDSAVYLCASSLDRDGTEAFFGQGTRLTVV.

The CDR3 reads CASSWGLGQDADTQYF. The CDR3 coding sequence is TGCGCCAGCAGCTGGGGACTGGGACAGGACGCAGATACGCAGTATTTT. This chain uses TRBV5-1 with TRBJ2-3; TRBD1 matches 8 bases. The CDR3 has 16 residues. Germline V lookup: CDR1 SGHRS, CDR2 YFSETQ. With V trimmed by 3 bases and J by 4 bases, 10 bases remained unmatched.

The gene calls are TRBV7-2 and TRBJ1-1; D is possibly TRBD1 (6 bases). Per the germline V gene, CDR1 is SGHTA and CDR2 is FQGNSA. The CDR3 is 14 amino acids. V gave up 5 bases and J gave up 2 bases, with 12 bases separating them. CDR3 bases: TGTGCCAGCAGCCTTGGGGACATAAACACTGAAGCTTTCTTT. Its translation is CASSLGDINTEAFF.

This clone came up once. V and J are TRBV5-4 and TRBJ2-5, with TRBD2 identical over 9 bases. Trimming cost V 4 bases and J 5 bases; bases outside gene matches: 9. This CDR3 comprises 15 residues. CDR1 is SGHNT, CDR2 YYREEE, per germline (reference sequence). The CDR3 sequence is CASSGRGGAVETQYF. The CDR3 DNA is TGTGCCAGCAGCGGGCGCGGGGGGGCCGTCGAGACCCAGTACTTC. The full variable domain, completed using reference TRBV5-4 and TRBJ2-5, is ETGVTQSPTHLIKTRGQQVTLRCSSQSGHNTVSWYQQALGQGPQFIFQYYREEENGRGNFPPRFSGLQFPNYSSELNVNALELDDSALYLCASSGRGGAVETQYFGPGTRLLVL.

The rearrangement uses TRBV5-5 and TRBJ1-1; D remains ambiguous. This CDR3 has 14 amino acids. Germline CDR1 and CDR2: SGHKS and YYEKEE (reference sequence). V was cut by 0 bases and J by 1 base, with 7 bases left in between. CDR3 loop: CASSLAPGNTEAFF. CDR3 coding DNA: TGTGCCAGCAGCTTGGCCCCGGGGAACACTGAAGCTTTCTTT.

The chain combines TRBV5-6 with TRBJ2-2; 8 bases are a match to TRBD2. Germline lookup yields CDR1 SGHDT and CDR2 YYEEEE. J was trimmed by 5 bases and V by 3 bases; bases with no gene match: 15. This CDR3 has 18 residues. This chain's CDR3 is CASSYPAMAGGGTGELFF. CDR3 nucleotide sequence: TGTGCCAGCAGCTACCCCGCGATGGCGGGGGGAGGTACCGGGGAGCTGTTTTTT.

The chain is built from TRBV27 and TRBJ2-3; TRBD2 is a possible D gene (5 bases). The germline gives CDR1 MNHEY, CDR2 SMNVEV (reference sequence). V lost 2 bases to trimming and J lost 4 bases, with 10 bases between them. This CDR3 region has 14 residues. The CDR3 spells CASSLGRVSDTQYF. For the CDR3, the DNA is TGTGCCAGCAGTTTAGGGCGGGTGTCAGATACGCAGTATTTT.

In the case of this clone: This sample also contains other DNA sequences that code for the same CDR3. The chain uses TRBV19 and TRBJ1-2; 10 bases are a match to TRBD1. This CDR3 region has 13 residues. CDR1 is LNHDA, CDR2 SQIVND, per germline (reference sequence). The junction had 3 bases not matched to a gene; V was cut back by 7 bases and J by 4 bases. This CDR3 is CASTRDRGYGYTF. The DNA of the CDR3 is TGTGCCAGTACCAGGGACAGGGGCTATGGCTACACCTTC.

The V call is TRBV7-2, the J call TRBJ1-4, with no clear D. Trimming cost V 4 bases and J 8 bases, with 14 bases left between them. The CDR3 totals 14 residues. Germline V lookup: CDR1 SGHTA, CDR2 FQGNSA. CDR3: CASSWTAGSEKLFF. In nucleotides, the CDR3 is TGTGCCAGCAGCTGGACGGCGGGGAGCGAAAAACTGTTTTTT. Variable domain in full (rest from reference TRBV7-2 and TRBJ1-4): GAGVSQSPSNKVTEKGKDVELRCDPISGHTALYWYRQSLGQGLEFLIYFQGNSAPDKSGLPSDRFSAERTGGSVSTLTIQRTQQEDSAVYLCASSWTAGSEKLFFGSGTQLSVL.

The chain employs TRBV20-1 and TRBJ2-7; possible D gene TRBD1, 5 bases. V lost 3 bases and J 6 bases, leaving 9 bases between the germline ends. Per germline, CDR1 DFQATT and CDR2 SNEGSKA (reference sequence). This CDR3 contains 11 residues. The CDR3 loop is CSASLDTEQYF. CDR3 in DNA: TGCAGTGCTAGTTTGGACACCGAGCAGTACTTC.

The CDR3 reads CASSLPSGGANLAKNIQYF. The CDR3 DNA follows: TGTGCCAGCAGCTTACCTAGCGGGGGGGCTAACTTAGCCAAAAACATTCAGTACTTC. The V gene is TRBV7-8, the J gene TRBJ2-4, with TRBD2 identical over 12 bases. The CDR3 extends over 19 amino acids. Per germline, CDR1 SGHVS and CDR2 FQNEAQ. J was trimmed by 0 bases and V by 2 bases; bases with no gene match: 8.

The sample holds a few counts of this clone. V usage is TRBV19 and J usage is TRBJ1-5, with 7 positions matching TRBD1. The CDR3 is made up of 13 amino acids. The V gene end was trimmed by 3 bases and the J gene end by 6 bases; junction bases not matched to a gene: 2. Germline V gene lookup returns CDR1 LNHDA and CDR2 SQIVND (reference sequence). This CDR3 is CASSITGVQPQHF. The CDR3 nucleotides read TGTGCCAGTAGTATTACAGGGGTTCAGCCCCAGCATTTT. Based on the CDR3 plus reference TRBV19 and TRBJ1-5, the full variable domain is DGGITQSPKYLFRKEGQNVTLSCEQNLNHDAMYWYRQDPGQGLRLIYYSQIVNDFQKGDIAEGYSVSREKKESFPLTVTSAQKNPTAFYLCASSITGVQPQHFGDGTRLSIL.

This chain links TRBV18 with TRBJ2-4; 9 bases align to TRBD1. This CDR3 has 15 amino acids. Unmatched junction bases numbered 7, after V lost 3 bases and J lost 7 bases. In germline, CDR1 is KGHSH, CDR2 LQKENI. CDR3 DNA sequence: TGTGCCAGCTCACCGCCGGGACAGGGTGGTAACATTCAGTACTTC. Protein sequence: CASSPPGQGGNIQYF. The entire variable domain, with the rest obtained from reference TRBV18 and TRBJ2-4, is as follows: NAGVMQNPRHLVRRRGQEARLRCSPMKGHSHVYWYRQLPEEGLKFMVYLQKENIIDESGMPKERFSAEFPKEGPSILRIQQVVRGDSAAYFCASSPPGQGGNIQYFGAGTRLSVL.

The rearrangement links TRBV14 to TRBJ1-6, with 7 bases identical to TRBD1. The CDR3 covers 15 residues. Looked up from germline, CDR1 is SGHDN and CDR2 is FVKESK. V shed 4 bases and J 1 base; nucleotides not matched to a gene: 1. The CDR3 sequence is CASSRQGSYNSPLHF. CDR3 DNA sequence: TGTGCCAGCAGCCGACAGGGTTCCTATAATTCACCCCTCCACTTT.

The sample holds one count of this clone. This sequence joins TRBV6-6 and TRBJ1-3, with TRBD1 matching over 9 bases. The CDR3 loop spans 16 amino acids. CDR1 MNHNY and CDR2 SVGAGI come from the germline V gene (reference sequence). The V gene end was trimmed by 2 bases and the J gene end by 0 bases; junction bases not matched to a gene: 2. DNA for the CDR3: TGTGCCAGCAGTTACGGGACAGGGCTCTCTGGAAACACCATATATTTT. Residues: CASSYGTGLSGNTIYF.

This chain joins TRBV10-3 and TRBJ2-1; D is perhaps TRBD2 (5 bases). CDR1 and CDR2 (germline): ENHRY, SYGVKD. V lost 4 bases and J lost 10, with 8 bases in between. This CDR3 comprises 11 residues. CDR3 in DNA: TGTGCCATCAGTGCGGGGAGCGAGCAGTTCTTC. Amino acid sequence: CAISAGSEQFF.

This chain uses TRBV5-6 with TRBJ2-3, with D maybe TRBD2 (6 bases). The CDR3 has 14 residues. Germline V gene data show CDR1 as SGHDT and CDR2 as YYEEEE. Trimming removed 4 bases from V and 10 bases from J, with 19 bases in between. CDR3 amino acids: CASSTDFQGGAQYF. CDR3 in DNA: TGTGCCAGCAGCACCGATTTCCAGGGAGGAGCGCAGTATTTT.

J is TRBJ2-5 and V is TRBV27; 7 positions agree with TRBD2. The CDR3 spans 15 residues. The ends lost 2 bases at V and 5 bases at J; junction bases unmatched: 8. Germline V gene sequence: CDR1 MNHEY, CDR2 SMNVEV (reference sequence). The CDR3 here is CASSLRGLFGETQYF. The CDR3 DNA sequence: TGTGCCAGCAGTTTAAGGGGACTATTCGGGGAGACCCAGTACTTC.

The V gene is TRBV28, the J gene TRBJ1-5; maybe TRBD1 (6 bases). The CDR3 loop spans 16 amino acids. Trimming left V 8 bases short and J 4 bases short, with 21 bases between. Germline assignment: CDR1 MDHEN and CDR2 SYDVKM. The CDR3 protein is CASFLGRGRGNQPQHF. The CDR3, as DNA: TGTGCCAGCTTTCTGGGGAGAGGAAGGGGGAATCAGCCCCAGCATTTT.

This clone was picked up a small number of times. This rearrangement joins TRBV7-2 to TRBJ1-5; perhaps TRBD1 as D (5 bases). V was shortened by 1 base and J by 2 bases, with 9 bases between the two germline ends. The CDR3 runs 15 residues. In germline, CDR1 is SGHTA, CDR2 FQGNSA. The CDR3 coding sequence is TGTGCCAGCAGCTTAGGGGGCATCCGCAATCAGCCCCAGCATTTT. Encoded protein: CASSLGGIRNQPQHF.

This chain uses TRBV10-3 with TRBJ1-5; no clear D gene. This CDR3 is 16 amino acids long. Looked up from germline, CDR1 is ENHRY and CDR2 is SYGVKD. V was shortened by 3 bases and J by 0 bases, with 12 bases between the two germline ends. As DNA, the CDR3 is TGTGCCATCAGTGATCGTTCAGTATATAGCAATCAGCCCCAGCATTTT. It specifies CAISDRSVYSNQPQHF.